These 13 T cell receptor beta chains were sequenced from one sample in a study of T cell responses to AZD1222 COVID-19 vaccine (dated by TCRdb to 2020 to 2023). The time point label, as the study defines it: baseline before first vaccination. The library was built by means of the immunoSEQ multiplex PCR assay. TCRdb holds this immuneACCESS table with in-frame rearrangements only. Some clones are missing; in checked studies, unresolved V genes explain under half, and the rest has no known cause. This sample comprises some 130,000 clones, approximately 90% of them detected only once. The ten biggest clones cover around 3% of the sample. Sequenced material: peripheral blood, taken on day 0 of AZD1222 vaccination. Receptor source: an adult in good health.

The chain joins TRBV9 to TRBJ1-2, with 8 bases lining up with TRBD1. From germline, CDR1 is SGDLS and CDR2 YYNGEE. V shed 4 bases and J 4 bases; nucleotides not matched to a gene: 15. This CDR3 has 17 amino acids. As DNA, the CDR3 is TGTGCCAGCAGCCCGACCCCCGGTGGACAGGGCGGCTATGGCTACACCTTC. Amino acids: CASSPTPGGQGGYGYTF.

The chain recombines TRBV28 with TRBJ2-2, with 9 bases aligning to TRBD2. Per germline, CDR1 MDHEN and CDR2 SYDVKM. CDR3 length: 16 amino acids. V shed 8 bases, J shed 5 bases, and the junction held 12 bases outside the gene matches. The CDR3 sequence is CASRQGGLAGTGELFF. DNA for the CDR3: TGTGCCAGCCGACAAGGCGGTCTAGCGGGAACCGGGGAGCTGTTTTTT. The variable domain in full, with the rest retrieved from reference TRBV28 and TRBJ2-2, is DVKVTQSSRYLVKRTGEKVFLECVQDMDHENMFWYRQDPGLGLRLIYFSYDVKMKEKGDIPEGYSVSREKKERFSLILESASTNQTSMYLCASRQGGLAGTGELFFGEGSRLTVL.

This clone was found once. Different DNA sequences within this sample yield the same CDR3. The rearrangement links TRBV5-4 to TRBJ1-2, with D possibly being TRBD1 (5 bases). The CDR3 spans 13 residues. Germline assignment: CDR1 SGHNT and CDR2 YYREEE (reference sequence). Trimming took off 4 bases at V and 1 base at J, with 8 bases between the two ends. The CDR3 DNA reads TGTGCCAGCAGCCTTGACAGTAACTATGGCTACACCTTC. It encodes CASSLDSNYGYTF.

In DNA form, the CDR3 reads TGTGCCAGCAGCCAACAATTAGCGGGAGTAAGGGGCTACGAGCAGTACTTC. Its translation: CASSQQLAGVRGYEQYF. This chain joins TRBV14 and TRBJ2-7, with 9 nucleotides matching TRBD2. Unmatched junction bases numbered 11, after V lost 2 bases and J lost 3 bases. Germline lookup yields CDR1 SGHDN and CDR2 FVKESK. The CDR3 contains 17 residues.

The rearrangement links TRBV19 to TRBJ1-2; D is undetermined. V lost 6 bases to trimming and J lost 2 bases, with 19 bases between them. The CDR3 has 16 amino acids. Germline V gene sequence: CDR1 LNHDA, CDR2 SQIVND (reference sequence). As DNA, the CDR3 is TGTGCCAGTAGAATACGCCCGGGCGCGAGGAACTATGGCTACACCTTC. This codes for CASRIRPGARNYGYTF.

This chain joins TRBV15 and TRBJ2-7; D remains ambiguous. V shed 1 base and J shed 3 bases, with 7 bases lying between them. The CDR3 totals 13 residues. The germline gives CDR1 LNHNV, CDR2 YYDKDF (reference sequence). The CDR3 DNA reads TGTGCCACCAGCAGAGGAGGAAACTACGAGCAGTACTTC. Amino acids: CATSRGGNYEQYF. Using reference TRBV15 and TRBJ2-7 for the parts outside the CDR3, the full variable domain is DAMVIQNPRYQVTQFGKPVTLSCSQTLNHNVMYWYQQKSSQAPKLLFHYYDKDFNNEADTPDNFQSRRPNTSFCFLDIRSPGLGDTAMYLCATSRGGNYEQYFGPGTRLTVT.

This chain links TRBV30 with TRBJ2-5, with 7 nucleotides matching TRBD2. The length of the CDR3 is 13 residues. Germline-derived CDR1 and CDR2 are GTSNPN and SVGIG (reference sequence). Germline trimming cut 0 bases from V and 5 bases from J; bases unmatched to any gene: 3. The CDR3 DNA reads as TGTGCCTGGAGTGTACTGGGGGGGGAGACCCAGTACTTC. This translates into CAWSVLGGETQYF.

The chain combines TRBV15 with TRBJ1-5; D is undetermined. Trimming removed 1 base from V and 5 bases from J, with 12 bases in between. The germline V gene encodes CDR1 LNHNV and CDR2 YYDKDF (reference sequence). The CDR3 covers 15 residues. CDR3 loop: CATSRVDRLDQPQHF. CDR3 in DNA: TGTGCCACCAGCAGAGTGGACCGTTTGGATCAGCCCCAGCATTTT. Based on the CDR3 plus reference TRBV15 and TRBJ1-5, the full variable domain is DAMVIQNPRYQVTQFGKPVTLSCSQTLNHNVMYWYQQKSSQAPKLLFHYYDKDFNNEADTPDNFQSRRPNTSFCFLDIRSPGLGDTAMYLCATSRVDRLDQPQHFGDGTRLSIL.

The CDR3 reads CASSPYTF. For the CDR3, the DNA is TGTGCCAGCTCTCCATACACCTTC. This rearrangement joins TRBV7-9 to TRBJ1-2; D remains ambiguous. CDR3 length: 8 residues. Germline-derived CDR1 and CDR2 are SEHNR and FQNEAQ (reference sequence). V shed 8 bases and J shed 11 bases, with 6 bases lying between them.

The chain couples TRBV10-3 to TRBJ1-2; D gene uncertain. V shed 7 bases and J shed 0 bases, with 18 bases lying between them. From germline, CDR1 is ENHRY and CDR2 SYGVKD. The CDR3 loop spans 16 amino acids. CDR3: CAIIDRSGPANYGYTF. CDR3 nucleotide sequence: TGTGCCATCATCGACCGCTCTGGACCCGCTAACTATGGCTACACCTTC.

V gene TRBV4-2 combines with J gene TRBJ2-7; D remains ambiguous. CDR1 LGHNA and CDR2 YNFKEQ come from the germline V gene. Trimming stripped 0 bases from V and 2 bases from J, with 11 bases between. The CDR3 runs to 15 residues. In DNA form, the CDR3 reads TGTGCCAGCAGCCAAGATAGTTCAGGAACCTACGAGCAGTACTTC. Its translation: CASSQDSSGTYEQYF.

The V and J genes are TRBV13 and TRBJ1-5; the D is unclear. The CDR3 sequence is 12 residues long. The germline CDR1 and CDR2 sequences are PRHDT and FYEKMQ (reference sequence). The germline V and J ends were trimmed by 0 bases and 4 bases, with 1 base remaining between them. Written as DNA, the CDR3 is TGTGCCAGCAGCTTAGGGAATCAGCCCCAGCATTTT. The encoded protein is CASSLGNQPQHF. Looking up the rest from reference TRBV13 and TRBJ1-5 gives the full variable domain: AAGVIQSPRHLIKEKRETATLKCYPIPRHDTVYWYQQGPGQDPQFLISFYEKMQSDKGSIPDRFSAQQFSDYHSELNMSSLELGDSALYFCASSLGNQPQHFGDGTRLSIL.

The chain recombines TRBV9 with TRBJ2-6; D not certain. V was pared by 8 bases and J by 0 bases, with 6 bases between. Germline CDR1 reads SGDLS; CDR2 reads YYNGEE. The CDR3 has 13 residues. The chain's CDR3 is CASRSSGANVLTF. The DNA of the CDR3 is TGTGCCAGTAGGAGCTCTGGGGCCAACGTCCTGACTTTC. The entire variable domain, with the rest obtained from reference TRBV9 and TRBJ2-6, is as follows: DSGVTQTPKHLITATGQRVTLRCSPRSGDLSVYWYQQSLDQGLQFLIQYYNGEERAKGNILERFSAQQFPDLHSELNLSSLELGDSALYFCASRSSGANVLTFGAGSRLTVL.